Here is one T cell receptor (beta chain) with its context. In its sample, this clonotype was seen many times. The clone's antigen remains unknown. Base qualities are not at hand, and no much larger clone is one base apart. The CDR1 and CDR2 encoded by the germline V gene are LGHNT and FRNRAP. A distance of 13 bases separates the germline ends of V and J, which lose 1 base and 7 bases respectively. The CDR3 runs 14 amino acids, cysteine and phenylalanine included. Only the CDR3 DNA stays, 42 bases, in frame from base 1. The data belong to a study of patients and donors after allogeneic stem cell transplantation (dated by TCRdb to 2020 to 2022). Libraries were made using RT-PCR. Sequencer: NextSeq 550. In-frame beta chains were kept once TCRdb had trimmed the public reads at Q25 with fastp and called clones with MiXCR. CDR3 protein duplicates are merged, each entry listing the most common genes and DNA. Across this sample there are 30,000 to 35,000 distinct CDR3 sequences, with almost 7% seen only once. Of the sample, about 32% falls within the top ten clones.

The sequencing input was blood, either unsorted or a sorted T cell fraction (not recorded which). The sequence was obtained from a human donor who was either an allogeneic HSCT recipient or a stem cell or donor lymphocyte infusion donor (not recorded which). It is not recorded whose cells these are; they may come from a transplant donor. Recombination connected TRBV12-5 to TRBJ1-2; the D segment could be TRBD1, given 5 matching bases. The CDR3 loop reads CASGLGEGRGGYTF. Read as DNA, the sequence is TGTGCTAGTGGTTTGGGGGAAGGAAGGGGTGGCTACACCTTC. This CDR3, with the reference TRBV12-5 and TRBJ1-2 proteins standing in past its ends, gives the full variable domain DARVTQTPRHKVTEMGQEVTMRCQPILGHNTVFWYRQTMMQGLELLAYFRNRAPLDDSGMPKDRFSAEMPDATLATLKIQPSEPRDSAVYFCASGLGEGRGGYTFGSGTRLTVV.